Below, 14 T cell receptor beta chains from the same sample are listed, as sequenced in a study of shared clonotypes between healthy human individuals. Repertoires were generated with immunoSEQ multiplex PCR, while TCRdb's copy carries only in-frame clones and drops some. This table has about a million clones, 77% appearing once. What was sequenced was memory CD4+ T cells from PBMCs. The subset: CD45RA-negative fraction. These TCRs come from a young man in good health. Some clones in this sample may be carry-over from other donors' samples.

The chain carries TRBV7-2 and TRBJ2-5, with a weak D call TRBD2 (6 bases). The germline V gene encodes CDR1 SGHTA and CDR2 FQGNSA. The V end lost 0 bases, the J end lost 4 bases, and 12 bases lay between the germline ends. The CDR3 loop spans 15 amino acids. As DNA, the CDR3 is TGTGCCAGCAGCTTAGCTCCCGGGAGTAGAGAGACCCAGTACTTC. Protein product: CASSLAPGSRETQYF.

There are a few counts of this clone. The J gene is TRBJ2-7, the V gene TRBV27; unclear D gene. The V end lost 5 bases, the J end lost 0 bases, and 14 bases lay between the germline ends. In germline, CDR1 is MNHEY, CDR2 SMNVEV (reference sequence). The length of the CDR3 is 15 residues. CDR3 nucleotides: TGTGCCAGCAGTCTCAGTCAGTTCCCCTCCTACGAGCAGTACTTC. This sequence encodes CASSLSQFPSYEQYF.

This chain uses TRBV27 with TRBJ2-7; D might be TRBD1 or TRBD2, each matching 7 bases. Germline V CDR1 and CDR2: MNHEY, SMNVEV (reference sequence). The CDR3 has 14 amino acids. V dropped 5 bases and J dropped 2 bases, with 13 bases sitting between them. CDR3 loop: CASSLGGTAYEQYF. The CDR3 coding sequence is TGTGCCAGCAGTCTCGGGGGGACAGCCTACGAGCAGTACTTC.

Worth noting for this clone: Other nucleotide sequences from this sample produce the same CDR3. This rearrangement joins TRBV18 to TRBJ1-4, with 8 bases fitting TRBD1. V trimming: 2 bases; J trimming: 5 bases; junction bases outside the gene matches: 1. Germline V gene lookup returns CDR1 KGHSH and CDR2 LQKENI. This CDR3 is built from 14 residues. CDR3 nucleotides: TGTGCCAGCTCACCAGACAGGGGAAATGAAAAACTGTTTTTT. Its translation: CASSPDRGNEKLFF.

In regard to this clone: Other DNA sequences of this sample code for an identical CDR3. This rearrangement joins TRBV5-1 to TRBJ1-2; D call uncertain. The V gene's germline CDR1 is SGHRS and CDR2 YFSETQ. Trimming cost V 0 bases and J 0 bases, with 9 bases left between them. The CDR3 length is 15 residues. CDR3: CASSLEPGTNYGYTF. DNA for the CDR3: TGCGCCAGCAGCTTGGAGCCGGGAACTAACTATGGCTACACCTTC.

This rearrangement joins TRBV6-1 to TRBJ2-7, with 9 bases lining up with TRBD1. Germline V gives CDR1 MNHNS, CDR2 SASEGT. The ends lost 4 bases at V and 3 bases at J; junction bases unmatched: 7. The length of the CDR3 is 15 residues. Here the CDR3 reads CASSAFGTGYYEQYF. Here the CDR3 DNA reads TGTGCCAGCAGTGCATTCGGGACAGGGTACTACGAGCAGTACTTC.

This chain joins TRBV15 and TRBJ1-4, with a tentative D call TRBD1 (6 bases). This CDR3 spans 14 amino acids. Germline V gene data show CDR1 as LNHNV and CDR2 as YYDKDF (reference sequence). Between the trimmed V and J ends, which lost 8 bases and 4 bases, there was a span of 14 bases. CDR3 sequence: CATGQGFSNEKLFF. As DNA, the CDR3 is TGTGCCACCGGGCAGGGGTTTAGTAATGAAAAACTGTTTTTT.

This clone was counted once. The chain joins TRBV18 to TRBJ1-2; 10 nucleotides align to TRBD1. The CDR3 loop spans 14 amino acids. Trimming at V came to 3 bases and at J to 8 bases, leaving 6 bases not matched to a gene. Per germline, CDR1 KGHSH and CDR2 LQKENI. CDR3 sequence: CASSPSRDRGGYTF. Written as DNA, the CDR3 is TGTGCCAGCTCACCGTCCCGGGACAGGGGAGGCTACACCTTC. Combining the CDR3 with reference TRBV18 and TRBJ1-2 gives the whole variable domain NAGVMQNPRHLVRRRGQEARLRCSPMKGHSHVYWYRQLPEEGLKFMVYLQKENIIDESGMPKERFSAEFPKEGPSILRIQQVVRGDSAAYFCASSPSRDRGGYTFGSGTRLTVV.

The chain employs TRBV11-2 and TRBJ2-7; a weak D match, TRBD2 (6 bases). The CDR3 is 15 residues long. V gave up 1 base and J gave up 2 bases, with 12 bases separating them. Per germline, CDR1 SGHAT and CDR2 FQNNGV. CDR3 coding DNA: TGTGCCAGCAGCTTAGGCGCGGGATCTCCCTACGAGCAGTACTTC. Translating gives CASSLGAGSPYEQYF.

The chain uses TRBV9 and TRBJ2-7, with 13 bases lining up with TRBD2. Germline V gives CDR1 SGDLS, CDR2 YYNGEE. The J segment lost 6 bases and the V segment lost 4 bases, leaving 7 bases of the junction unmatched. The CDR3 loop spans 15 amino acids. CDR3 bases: TGTGCCAGCAGCCAAACTAGCGGGAGGGCCGGCGAGCAGTACTTC. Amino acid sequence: CASSQTSGRAGEQYF.

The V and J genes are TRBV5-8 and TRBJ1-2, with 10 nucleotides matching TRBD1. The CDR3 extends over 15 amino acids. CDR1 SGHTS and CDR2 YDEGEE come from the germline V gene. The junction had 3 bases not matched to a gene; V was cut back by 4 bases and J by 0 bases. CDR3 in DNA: TGTGCCAGCAGCCGAGACAGGGGGCCTAACTATGGCTACACCTTC. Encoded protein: CASSRDRGPNYGYTF.

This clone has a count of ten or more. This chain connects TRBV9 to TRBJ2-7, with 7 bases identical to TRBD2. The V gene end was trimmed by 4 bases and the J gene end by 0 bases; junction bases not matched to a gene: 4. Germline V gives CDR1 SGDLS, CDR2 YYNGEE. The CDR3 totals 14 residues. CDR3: CASSKGGSSYEQYF. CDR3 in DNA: TGTGCCAGCAGCAAGGGCGGGAGCTCCTACGAGCAGTACTTC.

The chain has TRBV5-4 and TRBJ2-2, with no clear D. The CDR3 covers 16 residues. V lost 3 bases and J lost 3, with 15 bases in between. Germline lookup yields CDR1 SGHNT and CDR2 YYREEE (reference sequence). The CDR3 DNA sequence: TGTGCCAGCAGCTCGAAGGTCCCGTTATACACCGGGGAGCTGTTTTTT. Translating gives CASSSKVPLYTGELFF. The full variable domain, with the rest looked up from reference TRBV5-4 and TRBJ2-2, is ETGVTQSPTHLIKTRGQQVTLRCSSQSGHNTVSWYQQALGQGPQFIFQYYREEENGRGNFPPRFSGLQFPNYSSELNVNALELDDSALYLCASSSKVPLYTGELFFGEGSRLTVL.

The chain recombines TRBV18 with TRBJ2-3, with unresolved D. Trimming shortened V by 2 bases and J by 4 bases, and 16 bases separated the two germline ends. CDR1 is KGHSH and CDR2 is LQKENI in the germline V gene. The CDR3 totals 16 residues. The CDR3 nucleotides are TGTGCCAGCTCACCATGGAGCCCCGACCGCGCAGATACGCAGTATTTT. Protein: CASSPWSPDRADTQYF.